The 23 T cell receptor beta chains below were found in one sample sequenced in a study of control samples from healthy donors and cancer patients (dated by TCRdb to about 2020). Library construction relied on the immunoSEQ multiplex PCR assay. Held by TCRdb, this immuneACCESS table contains in-frame sequences only and omits some clones. Under half of the omission traces to an unresolved V gene where checked; the cause of the rest is unknown. Recorded for this sample are approximately 160,000 clones; roughly 94% of them occurred a single time. The ten largest account for 1.3% of the sample. Material: blood. These receptors came from a woman under 30 in good health.

The CDR3 reads CASSLQTGDYGYTF. The CDR3 DNA reads as TGTGCCAGCAGCCTCCAGACAGGGGACTATGGCTACACCTTC. The J gene is TRBJ1-2, the V gene TRBV7-2, with TRBD1 matching 8 bases. V was clipped by 5 bases and J by 3 bases; unmatched bases: 5. Germline assignment: CDR1 SGHTA and CDR2 FQGNSA. The CDR3 extends over 14 amino acids.

The chain recombines TRBV6-2 or TRBV6-3 with TRBJ1-1; no clear D. The length of the CDR3 is 13 residues. CDR1 and CDR2 from the germline V gene are MNHEY and SVGEGT. V was trimmed by 2 bases and J by 5 bases, leaving 9 bases between them. The CDR3 loop is CASSYRQKTEAFF. CDR3 DNA sequence: TGTGCCAGCAGTTACAGGCAGAAGACTGAAGCTTTCTTT.

The chain has TRBV2 and TRBJ2-3, with 9 bases matching TRBD2. Germline-derived CDR1 and CDR2 are SNHLY and FYNNEI. The CDR3 consists of 15 residues. V shed 7 bases, J shed 0 bases, and the junction held 5 bases outside the gene matches. CDR3 bases: TGTGCCAGCACCCAAACTAGCGGGAGCACAGATACGCAGTATTTT. This encodes CASTQTSGSTDTQYF.

The V and J genes are TRBV6-2 or TRBV6-3 and TRBJ2-7; weak D call: TRBD2 (6 bases). Between the trimmed V and J ends, which lost 0 bases and 3 bases, there was a span of 18 bases. Germline V gene sequence: CDR1 MNHEY, CDR2 SVGEGT. This CDR3 region has 17 residues. Written as DNA, the CDR3 is TGTGCCAGCAGTTACTCGACCTCAACGGGAGATCACTACGAGCAGTACTTC. It is translated as CASSYSTSTGDHYEQYF.

The chain links TRBV27 to TRBJ1-6, with a weak D call TRBD1 (6 bases). Germline CDR1 and CDR2: MNHEY and SMNVEV (reference sequence). V dropped 1 base and J dropped 8 bases, with 18 bases sitting between them. The CDR3 is 17 residues long. This chain's CDR3 is CASSLFPRGARDSPLHF. CDR3 sequence (DNA): TGTGCCAGCAGTTTATTCCCCCGGGGGGCGAGGGATTCACCCCTCCACTTT.

J is TRBJ1-2 and V is TRBV6-2 or TRBV6-3; weak D call: TRBD1 (5 bases). Germline-derived CDR1 and CDR2 are MNHEY and SVGEGT. V lost 2 bases and J 7 bases, leaving 14 bases between the germline ends. The CDR3 is made up of 14 amino acids. In nucleotides, the CDR3 is TGTGCCAGCAGTTACGATCAGGGACTTGGTGGCTACACCTTC. This gives the protein CASSYDQGLGGYTF.

The J gene is TRBJ1-2, the V gene TRBV6-5; D gene unclear. There are 13 residues in the CDR3. The germline V gene encodes CDR1 MNHEY and CDR2 SVGAGI. V was clipped by 2 bases and J by 3 bases, with 7 bases between them. The CDR3 region is CASSYEGDYGYTF. Here the CDR3 DNA reads TGTGCCAGCAGTTACGAGGGAGACTATGGCTACACCTTC.

This chain joins TRBV7-6 and TRBJ2-1; D is perhaps TRBD2 (5 bases). Germline V gene sequence: CDR1 SGHVS, CDR2 FNYEAQ. The V end lost 5 bases, the J end lost 6 bases, and 17 bases lay between the germline ends. CDR3 length: 15 residues. The CDR3 here is CASSLYLGVANEQFF. CDR3 coding DNA: TGTGCCAGCAGCCTATACTTGGGAGTAGCCAATGAGCAGTTCTTC.

The genes are TRBV5-6 and TRBJ2-7; D is unresolved. CDR3 length equals 15 residues. With 0 bases removed from V and 0 bases from J, the gap between germline ends came to 10 bases. The germline CDR1 and CDR2 sequences are SGHDT and YYEEEE. The CDR3 bases are TGTGCCAGCAGCTTGGGCGGCCTTTCCTCCTACGAGCAGTACTTC. Protein product: CASSLGGLSSYEQYF.

The V call is TRBV9, the J call TRBJ1-1; TRBD1 matches 7 bases. J lost 5 bases, V lost 4 bases, and 14 bases had no gene match. CDR3 length equals 16 residues. Germline V CDR1 and CDR2: SGDLS, YYNGEE. In nucleotides, the CDR3 is TGTGCCAGCAGCTCCCCTCAGGGGGGGGGCAATACTGAAGCTTTCTTT. This translates into CASSSPQGGGNTEAFF.

V gene TRBV2 combines with J gene TRBJ2-5; D may be TRBD2 (5 bases). Germline V CDR1 and CDR2: SNHLY, FYNNEI. V was clipped by 3 bases and J by 8 bases, with 7 bases between them. The CDR3 contains 11 residues. The CDR3 reads CASSDRETQYF. The CDR3, as DNA: TGTGCCAGCAGTGACCGGGAAACCCAGTACTTC.

The chain couples TRBV4-2 to TRBJ1-2; 7 bases agree with TRBD1. CDR1 and CDR2 from the germline V gene are LGHNA and YNFKEQ. The J segment lost 0 bases and the V segment lost 2 bases, leaving 3 bases of the junction unmatched. This CDR3 comprises 15 residues. The CDR3 bases are TGTGCCAGCAGCCAAAGGGACAGCGCTAACTATGGCTACACCTTC. It yields the protein CASSQRDSANYGYTF.

The chain joins TRBV9 to TRBJ1-2; D is undetermined. Trimming shortened V by 1 base and J by 6 bases, and 19 bases separated the two germline ends. The CDR3 totals 16 residues. Germline CDR1 reads SGDLS; CDR2 reads YYNGEE. CDR3 loop: CASSVTSQREFDGYTF. The CDR3 bases are TGTGCCAGCAGCGTAACCTCGCAAAGGGAATTCGATGGCTACACCTTC.

V is TRBV19 and J is TRBJ2-5; D uncertain. Germline V CDR1 and CDR2: LNHDA, SQIVND (reference sequence). This CDR3 is 13 amino acids long. V was trimmed by 7 bases and J by 2 bases, leaving 11 bases between them. The CDR3 DNA reads as TGTGCCAGTAACGGGCCACGTCAAGAGACCCAGTACTTC. Amino acids: CASNGPRQETQYF.

V usage is TRBV27 and J usage is TRBJ1-1; possible D gene TRBD1, 5 bases. Trimming cost V 5 bases and J 1 base, with 11 bases left between them. Germline CDR1 reads MNHEY; CDR2 reads SMNVEV (reference sequence). The CDR3 is made up of 14 amino acids. CDR3 nucleotides: TGTGCCAGCAGTAAGGGACTCCAGAACACTGAAGCTTTCTTT. Amino acid sequence: CASSKGLQNTEAFF.

This clone was recorded a few times. V gene TRBV29-1 combines with J gene TRBJ1-5; D is undetermined. In germline, CDR1 is SQVTM, CDR2 ANQGSEA. The V and J ends lost 4 bases and 1 base respectively, with 8 bases between them. There are 13 residues in the CDR3. The CDR3 sequence is CSVVQDSNQPQHF. In DNA, the CDR3 is TGCAGCGTTGTCCAGGACAGCAATCAGCCCCAGCATTTT.

The V call is TRBV6-5, the J call TRBJ2-7, with 7 nucleotides matching TRBD1. The trim removed 6 bases at V and 0 bases at J, leaving 5 bases unmatched. The CDR3 totals 14 residues. The germline CDR1 and CDR2 sequences are MNHEY and SVGAGI. In nucleotides, the CDR3 is TGTGCCAGCAGCCTGACAGGGAACTCCTACGAGCAGTACTTC. It codes for CASSLTGNSYEQYF.

This chain connects TRBV2 to TRBJ1-3; D may be TRBD1 (6 bases). Trimming pared 6 bases from V and 4 bases from J, leaving 16 bases between. The CDR3 totals 15 residues. From germline, CDR1 is SNHLY and CDR2 FYNNEI. The CDR3 region has the DNA TGTGCCAGCAGCTCCGACAGGAGCAGAGGAAACACCATATATTTT. Translating gives CASSSDRSRGNTIYF.

This chain links TRBV6-5 with TRBJ1-1; D remains unclear. V was trimmed by 7 bases and J by 0 bases, leaving 12 bases between them. Germline V lookup: CDR1 MNHEY, CDR2 SVGAGI. This CDR3 region has 14 residues. The CDR3 region has the DNA TGTGCCAGCACCGAGAGTGGAGTGAACACTGAAGCTTTCTTT. As protein: CASTESGVNTEAFF.

This clone was detected once. The chain has TRBV27 and TRBJ1-3, with D hard to call. This CDR3 is built from 14 residues. V was cut by 4 bases and J by 0 bases, with 7 bases left in between. Germline CDR1 reads MNHEY; CDR2 reads SMNVEV (reference sequence). Here the CDR3 reads CASSSTDSGNTIYF. CDR3 in DNA: TGTGCCAGCAGTTCGACCGACTCTGGAAACACCATATATTTT.

The chain recombines TRBV5-6 with TRBJ1-5, with D uncertain. The length of the CDR3 is 12 residues. Germline CDR1 SGHDT, CDR2 YYEEEE. Trimming took 2 bases from V and 5 from J, leaving 5 bases between them. CDR3 loop: CASSFLDQPQHF. CDR3 bases: TGTGCCAGCAGCTTTCTAGATCAGCCCCAGCATTTT.

The chain links TRBV5-6 to TRBJ2-1, with D unresolved. The V and J ends lost 1 base and 5 bases respectively, with 4 bases between them. The germline V gene encodes CDR1 SGHDT and CDR2 YYEEEE. CDR3 length: 12 residues. CDR3 amino acids: CASSLYNNEQFF. The CDR3 DNA sequence: TGTGCCAGCAGCTTGTATAACAATGAGCAGTTCTTC.

V usage is TRBV28 and J usage is TRBJ2-4, with a weak D call TRBD1 (8 bases). Germline V gene lookup returns CDR1 MDHEN and CDR2 SYDVKM. V was shortened by 8 bases and J by 1 base, with 15 bases between the two germline ends. This CDR3 spans 15 amino acids. In nucleotides, the CDR3 is TGTGCCAGCTCCAGGGGGCGGGAGGCCAAAAACATTCAGTACTTC. Its translation: CASSRGREAKNIQYF.